These T cell receptor beta chains were read from a single sample in a study of blood T cell repertoires in COVID-19. TCRdb's table, derived via immunoSEQ multiplex PCR, lists solely in-frame clones and lacks some. The sample shows approximately 150,000 clones, approximately 84% of them seen only once. Sequences were obtained from PBMCs or T cells enriched from blood (not recorded which). The receptors shown here come from a woman aged 50 to 60 with acute COVID-19. Both conserved end residues are part of each CDR3. D genes are given only for firm matches. Not every row has a clone size; where given, it reads once, few, many or a size class.

d_call: -
j_call: TRBJ2-1
clone_size: -
v_call: TRBV5-4
cdr3_nt: TGTGCCAGCAGCTTGGGCGGTATCAGCTCCTACAATGAGCAGTTCTTC
cdr3_aa: CASSLGGISSYNEQFF

d_call: -
j_call: TRBJ2-1
clone_size: -
v_call: TRBV3-1/TRBV3-2
cdr3_nt: TGTGCCAGCAGCCAAGTTGCCGCTCGGGAGCAGTTCTTC
cdr3_aa: CASSQVAAREQFF

d_call: -
j_call: TRBJ2-3
clone_size: -
v_call: TRBV7-8
cdr3_nt: TGTGCCAGCAGCTTAGTTCTCCCGGGAGATACGCAGTATTTT
cdr3_aa: CASSLVLPGDTQYF

d_call: -
j_call: TRBJ2-5
clone_size: -
v_call: TRBV6-4
cdr3_nt: TGTGCCAGCAGTGCGAGGGCGGGTACCCAAGAGACCCAGTACTTC
cdr3_aa: CASSARAGTQETQYF

d_call: TRBD1
j_call: TRBJ2-7
clone_size: -
v_call: TRBV11-2
cdr3_nt: TGTGCCAGCAGCTTTCCCACAGGGGGCAGGAACGAGCAGTACTTC
cdr3_aa: CASSFPTGGRNEQYF

d_call: TRBD2
j_call: TRBJ2-5
clone_size: once
v_call: TRBV9
cdr3_nt: TGTGCCAGCAGCGTAGGATCTAGCGGGAGCGACCAAGAGACCCAGTACTTC
cdr3_aa: CASSVGSSGSDQETQYF

d_call: -
j_call: TRBJ2-1
clone_size: -
v_call: TRBV13
cdr3_nt: TGTGCCAGCAGCTCGGGGACATTCTCCTACAATGAGCAGTTCTTC
cdr3_aa: CASSSGTFSYNEQFF

d_call: -
j_call: TRBJ2-1
clone_size: -
v_call: TRBV11-2
cdr3_nt: TGTGCCAGCAGCTCCCGGGGTAGTCGGGAGCAGTTCTTC
cdr3_aa: CASSSRGSREQFF

d_call: -
j_call: TRBJ1-1
clone_size: once
v_call: TRBV29-1
cdr3_nt: TGCAGCGTTGACTACGGGCAGGGGCCCAATACTAAAGCTTTCTTT
cdr3_aa: CSVDYGQGPNTKAFF

d_call: TRBD2
j_call: TRBJ2-1
clone_size: -
v_call: TRBV7-2
cdr3_nt: TGTGCCAGCAGCACCACCCCCACTAGCGCAGGGAACAATGAGCAGTTCTTC
cdr3_aa: CASSTTPTSAGNNEQFF

d_call: TRBD2
j_call: TRBJ2-1
clone_size: -
v_call: TRBV6-5
cdr3_nt: TGTGCCAGCCTAGCGGGAGGGCGGGGGAATGAGCAGTTCTTC
cdr3_aa: CASLAGGRGNEQFF

d_call: -
j_call: TRBJ1-3
clone_size: once
v_call: TRBV24-1
cdr3_nt: TGTGCCACCAGCGGGACATTCTCTGGAAACACCATATATTTT
cdr3_aa: CATSGTFSGNTIYF

d_call: -
j_call: TRBJ1-5
clone_size: -
v_call: TRBV5-1
cdr3_nt: TGCGCCAGCAGCTTGGATGGGCAGGGGAAAGGCAATCAGCCCCAGCATTTT
cdr3_aa: CASSLDGQGKGNQPQHF

d_call: TRBD2
j_call: TRBJ2-2
clone_size: -
v_call: TRBV11-2
cdr3_nt: TGTGCCAGCAGACTACCCCAGGGACTAGCGGACACCGGGGAGCTGTTTTTT
cdr3_aa: CASRLPQGLADTGELFF

d_call: -
j_call: TRBJ1-4
clone_size: once
v_call: TRBV3-1/TRBV3-2
cdr3_nt: TGTGCCAGCAGGTGGAAGGGGTCTAATGAAAAACTGTTTTTT
cdr3_aa: CASRWKGSNEKLFF

d_call: TRBD1
j_call: TRBJ1-1
clone_size: -
v_call: TRBV4-2
cdr3_nt: TGTGCCAGCAGCCCAGGGACAGGGGGGGGCACTGAAGCTTTCTTT
cdr3_aa: CASSPGTGGGTEAFF

d_call: -
j_call: TRBJ2-1
clone_size: many
v_call: TRBV5-1
cdr3_nt: TGCGCCAGCAGCAAGGGTGGGCGGGGCAATGAGCAGTTCTTC
cdr3_aa: CASSKGGRGNEQFF

d_call: -
j_call: TRBJ1-4
clone_size: -
v_call: TRBV19
cdr3_nt: TGTGCCAGTAGCACGGGGTTGACTAATGAAAAACTGTTTTTT
cdr3_aa: CASSTGLTNEKLFF

d_call: TRBD2
j_call: TRBJ2-1
clone_size: -
v_call: TRBV10-3
cdr3_nt: TGTGCCATCAGTGAGCGGGGACTAGCGGGGGACAATGAGCAGTTCTTC
cdr3_aa: CAISERGLAGDNEQFF

d_call: TRBD2
j_call: TRBJ2-2
clone_size: -
v_call: TRBV4-1
cdr3_nt: TGCGCCAGCAGCCAAAGCCCCGGACTAGCGGGAGTAACCGGGGAGCTGTTTTTT
cdr3_aa: CASSQSPGLAGVTGELFF

d_call: -
j_call: TRBJ1-4
clone_size: few
v_call: TRBV7-9
cdr3_nt: TGTGCCAGCAGCTTATCGGCCGGGAAAGCTAATGAAAAACTGTTTTTT
cdr3_aa: CASSLSAGKANEKLFF

d_call: -
j_call: TRBJ2-7
clone_size: -
v_call: TRBV7-8
cdr3_nt: TGTGCCAGCAACCCTACAGGGTCGGACGAGCAGTACTTC
cdr3_aa: CASNPTGSDEQYF

d_call: TRBD1
j_call: TRBJ2-1
clone_size: -
v_call: TRBV2
cdr3_nt: TGTGCCAGCACCGGACGGGACAGGGGAATCAATGAGCAGTTCTTC
cdr3_aa: CASTGRDRGINEQFF

d_call: -
j_call: TRBJ1-1
clone_size: -
v_call: TRBV30
cdr3_nt: TGTGCCTGGAGTAAGGACAGTGGGACTGAAGCTTTCTTT
cdr3_aa: CAWSKDSGTEAFF

d_call: -
j_call: TRBJ2-5
clone_size: -
v_call: TRBV3-1/TRBV3-2
cdr3_nt: TGTGCCAGCAGCCGTATTAGCGTCCAAGAGACCCAGTACTTC
cdr3_aa: CASSRISVQETQYF

d_call: TRBD2
j_call: TRBJ2-2
clone_size: -
v_call: TRBV7-6
cdr3_nt: TGTGCCAGCAGCTTAGCCTCACGGGGGGTGTCTGACACCGGGGAGCTGTTTTTT
cdr3_aa: CASSLASRGVSDTGELFF

d_call: -
j_call: TRBJ2-2
clone_size: -
v_call: TRBV11-2
cdr3_nt: TGTGCCAGCAGCTTAGATTACACCACCGGGGAGCTGTTTTTT
cdr3_aa: CASSLDYTTGELFF

d_call: -
j_call: TRBJ1-2
clone_size: -
v_call: TRBV27
cdr3_nt: TGTGCCAGCAGTGCCGAGGGACTAGCCTTGGGCTACACCTTC
cdr3_aa: CASSAEGLALGYTF

d_call: -
j_call: TRBJ2-3
clone_size: -
v_call: TRBV30
cdr3_nt: TGTGCCTGGGGCCGCGGGGCAGATACGCAGTATTTT
cdr3_aa: CAWGRGADTQYF

d_call: TRBD2
j_call: TRBJ2-2
clone_size: -
v_call: TRBV3-1/TRBV3-2
cdr3_nt: TGTGCCAGCAGCCTTGAGGGTAGCGGGAGGTACACCGGGGAGCTGTTTTTT
cdr3_aa: CASSLEGSGRYTGELFF

d_call: -
j_call: TRBJ1-2
clone_size: -
v_call: TRBV2
cdr3_nt: TGTGCCAGCAGTGGGGCAGGGTATGGCTACACCTTC
cdr3_aa: CASSGAGYGYTF

d_call: -
j_call: TRBJ2-3
clone_size: -
v_call: TRBV21-1
cdr3_nt: TGTGCCAGCAGCAAAATCTTTACATTTATACCCGGGACAGGGTGCACAGATACGCAGTATTTT
cdr3_aa: CASSKIFTFIPGTGCTDTQYF

d_call: TRBD1
j_call: TRBJ2-4
clone_size: -
v_call: TRBV20-1
cdr3_nt: TGCAGTGCTAGTCGGCGTGGGACAGCTGTCCAGAACATTCAGTACTTC
cdr3_aa: CSASRRGTAVQNIQYF

d_call: TRBD2
j_call: TRBJ2-7
clone_size: -
v_call: TRBV5-1
cdr3_nt: TGCGCCAGCCAAGTAGCGGGAGGGTCCGGGGAGCAGTACTTC
cdr3_aa: CASQVAGGSGEQYF

d_call: TRBD2
j_call: TRBJ2-5
clone_size: -
v_call: TRBV19
cdr3_nt: TGTGCCACCACCCGAGGGAGTAGCGGGAGTGAGACCCAGTACTTC
cdr3_aa: CATTRGSSGSETQYF

d_call: -
j_call: TRBJ2-7
clone_size: -
v_call: TRBV18
cdr3_nt: TGTGCCAGCTCACCGGCGACTCCTAGAGACGAGCAGTACTTC
cdr3_aa: CASSPATPRDEQYF

d_call: -
j_call: TRBJ1-5
clone_size: -
v_call: TRBV20-1
cdr3_nt: TGCAGTGCTAGTGACGGGGGGATTGGGCAGCCCCAGCATTTT
cdr3_aa: CSASDGGIGQPQHF

d_call: TRBD1
j_call: TRBJ1-5
clone_size: -
v_call: TRBV18
cdr3_nt: TGTGCCAGCTCCCAGGGACAGGACCGCAATCAGCCCCAGCATTTT
cdr3_aa: CASSQGQDRNQPQHF

d_call: TRBD2
j_call: TRBJ2-5
clone_size: -
v_call: TRBV4-2
cdr3_nt: TGTGCCAGCAGCCTGACTAGCGGGAGGGTGGAGACCCAGTACTTC
cdr3_aa: CASSLTSGRVETQYF

d_call: TRBD1
j_call: TRBJ1-4
clone_size: -
v_call: TRBV15
cdr3_nt: TGTGCCACCAGCAGAGACTACAGGGGGCTAGAAGAAAAACTGTTTTTT
cdr3_aa: CATSRDYRGLEEKLFF

d_call: -
j_call: TRBJ2-2
clone_size: -
v_call: TRBV5-4
cdr3_nt: TGTGCCAGCAGCTTCGGACAGGGAGGGTACACCGGGGAGCTGTTTTTT
cdr3_aa: CASSFGQGGYTGELFF

d_call: -
j_call: TRBJ1-5
clone_size: -
v_call: TRBV6-1
cdr3_nt: TGTGCCAGCAGTGAATTTCGGTCTAGGCAGCCCCAGCATTTT
cdr3_aa: CASSEFRSRQPQHF

d_call: -
j_call: TRBJ2-3
clone_size: -
v_call: TRBV7-3
cdr3_nt: TGTGCCAGCAGCTCCGTTGCAGGGGCATTTGATACGCAGTATTTT
cdr3_aa: CASSSVAGAFDTQYF

d_call: -
j_call: TRBJ2-3
clone_size: once
v_call: TRBV5-1
cdr3_nt: TGCGCCAGCAGCTTAACTGCCCAGGGAAGTACGCAGTATTTT
cdr3_aa: CASSLTAQGSTQYF

d_call: -
j_call: TRBJ2-2
clone_size: once
v_call: TRBV5-4
cdr3_nt: TGTGCCAGCAGCCCTCGGTTAAGCCAGAACACCGGGGAGCTGTTTTTT
cdr3_aa: CASSPRLSQNTGELFF

d_call: -
j_call: TRBJ2-3
clone_size: -
v_call: TRBV7-3
cdr3_nt: TGTGCCAGCAGCCAAGACTCTCCCTTTAATACGCAGTATTTT
cdr3_aa: CASSQDSPFNTQYF

d_call: TRBD1
j_call: TRBJ2-7
clone_size: -
v_call: TRBV10-3
cdr3_nt: TGTGCCATCATGGAACAGGGGGCCTACGAGCAGTACTTC
cdr3_aa: CAIMEQGAYEQYF

d_call: TRBD2
j_call: TRBJ2-3
clone_size: -
v_call: TRBV27
cdr3_nt: TGTGCCAGCAGTTTCGCCGGGGGGGGCCCCACAGATACGCAGTATTTT
cdr3_aa: CASSFAGGGPTDTQYF

d_call: TRBD1
j_call: TRBJ2-5
clone_size: -
v_call: TRBV6-2/TRBV6-3
cdr3_nt: TGTGCCAGCAGTTACCGTTCAGGGGGCCAAGAGACCCAGTACTTC
cdr3_aa: CASSYRSGGQETQYF

d_call: -
j_call: TRBJ1-2
clone_size: -
v_call: TRBV2
cdr3_nt: TGTGCCAGCAGTGAACCCTTGGACAGCTATGGCTACACCTTC
cdr3_aa: CASSEPLDSYGYTF

d_call: -
j_call: TRBJ1-2
clone_size: -
v_call: TRBV29-1
cdr3_nt: TGCAGCGTCGAGAACGCGGGGTCTGGCTATGGCTACACCTTC
cdr3_aa: CSVENAGSGYGYTF

d_call: TRBD2
j_call: TRBJ2-1
clone_size: -
v_call: TRBV28
cdr3_nt: TGTGCCAGCAGCCCGGGGGGGGCCTCCTACAATGAGCAGTTCTTC
cdr3_aa: CASSPGGASYNEQFF

d_call: TRBD1
j_call: TRBJ1-5
clone_size: -
v_call: TRBV2
cdr3_nt: TGTGCCAGCAGTGGGGGAGGACAGGCGCAGCCCCAGCATTTT
cdr3_aa: CASSGGGQAQPQHF

d_call: TRBD1
j_call: TRBJ2-2
clone_size: -
v_call: TRBV29-1
cdr3_nt: TGCAGCGTTGATAGGGACAGGGGCACCGGGGAGCTGTTTTTT
cdr3_aa: CSVDRDRGTGELFF